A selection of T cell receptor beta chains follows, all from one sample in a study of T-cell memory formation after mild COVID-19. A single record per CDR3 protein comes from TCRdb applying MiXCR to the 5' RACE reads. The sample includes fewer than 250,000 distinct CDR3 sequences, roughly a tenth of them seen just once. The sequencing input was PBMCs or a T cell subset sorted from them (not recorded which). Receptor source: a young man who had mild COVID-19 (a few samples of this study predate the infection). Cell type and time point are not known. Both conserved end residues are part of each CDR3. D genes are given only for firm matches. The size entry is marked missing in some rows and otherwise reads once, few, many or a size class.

CDR3aa: CASSQDPGASYNEQFF; CDR3nt: TGTGCCAGCAGCCAAGATCCGGGGGCCTCCTACAATGAGCAGTTCTTC; d_gene: NA; v_gene: TRBV4-2; j_gene: TRBJ2-1; abundance: many
CDR3aa: CASSDPGVLGKTQYF; CDR3nt: TGTGCCAGCAGTGACCCGGGAGTCCTGGGGAAGACCCAGTACTTC; d_gene: NA; v_gene: TRBV28; j_gene: TRBJ2-5; abundance: once
CDR3aa: CASSQEWDRGETGELFF; CDR3nt: TGTGCCAGCAGCCAAGAATGGGACAGGGGTGAAACCGGGGAGCTGTTTTTT; d_gene: NA; v_gene: TRBV3-2; j_gene: TRBJ2-2; abundance: NA
CDR3aa: CSASRGGSNQPQHF; CDR3nt: TGCAGTGCTAGCAGGGGTGGTAGCAATCAGCCCCAGCATTTT; d_gene: NA; v_gene: TRBV20-1; j_gene: TRBJ1-5; abundance: few
CDR3aa: CASSPKGYSTDTQYF; CDR3nt: TGTGCCAGCAGCCCGAAGGGGTACAGCACAGATACGCAGTATTTT; d_gene: NA; v_gene: TRBV11-2; j_gene: TRBJ2-3; abundance: few
CDR3aa: CASSYSFVGTGRESPLHF; CDR3nt: TGTGCCAGCAGTTACTCGTTCGTCGGAACAGGGAGAGAATCACCCCTCCACTTT; d_gene: NA; v_gene: TRBV6-5; j_gene: TRBJ1-6; abundance: NA
CDR3aa: CSATGLAGSYEQYF; CDR3nt: TGCAGCGCGACAGGACTAGCGGGGTCCTACGAGCAGTACTTC; d_gene: TRBD2; v_gene: TRBV29-1; j_gene: TRBJ2-7; abundance: many
CDR3aa: CAWSPGSFGYTF; CDR3nt: TGTGCCTGGAGCCCAGGGTCCTTTGGCTACACCTTC; d_gene: NA; v_gene: TRBV30; j_gene: TRBJ1-2; abundance: NA
CDR3aa: CASSLELARPLNNQPQHF; CDR3nt: TGTGCCAGCAGCTTAGAGCTCGCTCGGCCGCTGAACAATCAGCCCCAGCATTTT; d_gene: NA; v_gene: TRBV7-2; j_gene: TRBJ1-5; abundance: NA
CDR3aa: CASSAILAGGLTDTQYF; CDR3nt: TGTGCCAGCAGTGCTATTCTAGCGGGGGGACTCACAGATACGCAGTATTTT; d_gene: TRBD2; v_gene: TRBV2; j_gene: TRBJ2-3; abundance: NA
CDR3aa: CASSPPLWTGGAGEQYF; CDR3nt: TGTGCCAGCAGTCCACCGCTGTGGACAGGGGGCGCGGGCGAGCAGTACTTC; d_gene: TRBD1; v_gene: TRBV12-3/TRBV12-4; j_gene: TRBJ2-7; abundance: NA
CDR3aa: CASSPPHQNTEAFF; CDR3nt: TGTGCCAGCAGCCCCCCCCATCAGAACACTGAAGCTTTCTTT; d_gene: NA; v_gene: TRBV3-1; j_gene: TRBJ1-1; abundance: few
CDR3aa: CASSIGVWAEAFF; CDR3nt: TGTGCCAGTAGTATAGGGGTTTGGGCTGAAGCTTTCTTT; d_gene: NA; v_gene: TRBV19; j_gene: TRBJ1-1; abundance: NA
CDR3aa: CASKLDRDFYGYTF; CDR3nt: TGTGCCAGCAAACTGGACAGGGACTTCTATGGCTACACCTTC; d_gene: TRBD1; v_gene: TRBV12-3/TRBV12-4; j_gene: TRBJ1-2; abundance: NA
CDR3aa: CASSQGGTGANTEAFF; CDR3nt: TGTGCCAGCAGCCAAGGCGGTACAGGCGCGAACACTGAAGCTTTCTTT; d_gene: NA; v_gene: TRBV3-1; j_gene: TRBJ1-1; abundance: NA
CDR3aa: CASSFTVNTEAFF; CDR3nt: TGCGCCAGCAGCTTTACAGTGAACACTGAAGCTTTCTTT; d_gene: NA; v_gene: TRBV5-1; j_gene: TRBJ1-1; abundance: few
CDR3aa: CSGSDMRGEQFF; CDR3nt: TGCAGCGGGTCCGACATGAGGGGTGAGCAGTTCTTC; d_gene: NA; v_gene: TRBV29-1; j_gene: TRBJ2-1; abundance: NA
CDR3aa: CSAREGGDLGGYTF; CDR3nt: TGCAGTGCTAGAGAGGGTGGGGACCTGGGGGGCTACACCTTC; d_gene: NA; v_gene: TRBV20-1; j_gene: TRBJ1-2; abundance: NA
CDR3aa: CASSQWAGADLDTQYF; CDR3nt: TGTGCCAGCAGCCAATGGGCCGGGGCCGACTTGGATACGCAGTATTTT; d_gene: NA; v_gene: TRBV4-2; j_gene: TRBJ2-3; abundance: many
CDR3aa: CAISEWQRGGLHADTQYF; CDR3nt: TGTGCCATCAGTGAGTGGCAGCGGGGGGGCCTTCACGCAGATACGCAGTATTTT; d_gene: TRBD2; v_gene: TRBV10-3; j_gene: TRBJ2-3; abundance: few
CDR3aa: CASSLQRSGANVLTF; CDR3nt: TGCGCCAGCAGCTTGCAGCGCTCTGGGGCCAACGTCCTGACTTTC; d_gene: NA; v_gene: TRBV5-1; j_gene: TRBJ2-6; abundance: NA
CDR3aa: CASTPFLGELFF; CDR3nt: TGTGCCAGCACCCCTTTCCTCGGGGAGCTGTTTTTT; d_gene: NA; v_gene: TRBV7-9; j_gene: TRBJ2-2; abundance: few
CDR3aa: CASSLSGTSNEKLFF; CDR3nt: TGCGCCAGCAGCTTGTCCGGGACTTCTAATGAAAAACTGTTTTTT; d_gene: NA; v_gene: TRBV5-1; j_gene: TRBJ1-4; abundance: few
CDR3aa: CASSASGTGGEAFF; CDR3nt: TGTGCCAGCAGCGCCTCCGGGACAGGGGGTGAAGCTTTCTTT; d_gene: TRBD1; v_gene: TRBV7-3; j_gene: TRBJ1-1; abundance: few
CDR3aa: CASSLEAQIYEQYF; CDR3nt: TGTGCCAGCAGCTTAGAAGCCCAGATCTACGAGCAGTACTTC; d_gene: NA; v_gene: TRBV7-2; j_gene: TRBJ2-7; abundance: few
CDR3aa: CATSRAHGYTQYF; CDR3nt: TGTGCCACCAGCAGAGCCCACGGGTATACGCAGTATTTT; d_gene: NA; v_gene: TRBV15; j_gene: TRBJ2-3; abundance: NA
CDR3aa: CASSLRGGGYGYTF; CDR3nt: TGTGCCAGCAGCCTCCGGGGGGGCGGGTATGGCTACACCTTC; d_gene: NA; v_gene: TRBV9; j_gene: TRBJ1-2; abundance: NA
CDR3aa: CSVGTSGDTQYF; CDR3nt: TGCAGCGTCGGGACTAGCGGAGATACGCAGTATTTT; d_gene: TRBD2; v_gene: TRBV29-1; j_gene: TRBJ2-3; abundance: few
CDR3aa: CATAGGSSGANVLTF; CDR3nt: TGTGCCACGGCCGGTGGCAGCTCTGGGGCCAACGTCCTGACTTTC; d_gene: NA; v_gene: TRBV12-5; j_gene: TRBJ2-6; abundance: few
CDR3aa: CASSAGTAYSYEQYF; CDR3nt: TGTGCCAGCAGCGCCGGGACAGCCTACTCCTACGAGCAGTACTTC; d_gene: TRBD1; v_gene: TRBV7-2; j_gene: TRBJ2-7; abundance: many
CDR3aa: CASSVLQGASGNTIYF; CDR3nt: TGTGCCAGCAGCGTCCTACAGGGCGCCTCTGGAAACACCATATATTTT; d_gene: NA; v_gene: TRBV9; j_gene: TRBJ1-3; abundance: NA
CDR3aa: CSAHGTSGTDTQYF; CDR3nt: TGCAGTGCCCACGGGACTAGCGGCACAGATACGCAGTATTTT; d_gene: TRBD2; v_gene: TRBV20-1; j_gene: TRBJ2-3; abundance: many
CDR3aa: CASTAPLSGANVLTF; CDR3nt: TGTGCCAGCACCGCCCCCCTCTCTGGGGCCAACGTCCTGACTTTC; d_gene: NA; v_gene: TRBV28; j_gene: TRBJ2-6; abundance: NA
CDR3aa: CASSHGGVSNTEAFF; CDR3nt: TGTGCCAGCAGCCATGGAGGGGTTAGTAACACTGAAGCTTTCTTT; d_gene: NA; v_gene: TRBV4-2; j_gene: TRBJ1-1; abundance: many
CDR3aa: CAISESTDGNYEQYF; CDR3nt: TGTGCCATCAGTGAGTCTACCGACGGGAACTACGAGCAGTACTTC; d_gene: NA; v_gene: TRBV10-3; j_gene: TRBJ2-7; abundance: few
CDR3aa: CASSLTGGAGNEQFF; CDR3nt: TGTGCCAGCAGTTTAACCGGGGGGGCCGGGAATGAGCAGTTCTTC; d_gene: TRBD2; v_gene: TRBV12-3/TRBV12-4; j_gene: TRBJ2-1; abundance: NA